This is a list of T cell receptor beta chains from one sample in a study of T cells in Graves' hyperthyroidism and ophthalmopathy. TCRdb called the multiplex PCR reads again in MiXCR, with one record for every CDR3 protein. This sample has a few hundred thousand distinct CDR3 sequences; around an eighth occur once, and the top ten carry around a sixth. Sequenced material: blood. The receptors originated from a woman younger than 30 with Graves' hyperthyroidism. CDR3s include the opening cysteine and the closing phenylalanine or tryptophan. Fields, in order: D gene, V gene, J gene, clone size, CDR3 protein, CDR3 DNA. A D gene is named only where the DNA matches it firmly. Rows may omit the clone size; those that give it use once, few, many or a size class.

d_gene: TRBD1; v_gene: TRBV30; j_gene: TRBJ1-5; abundance: many; CDR3aa: CAWSGGGGYSNQPQHF; CDR3nt: TGTGCCTGGAGTGGAGGGGGCGGTTATAGCAATCAGCCCCAGCATTTT
d_gene: -; v_gene: TRBV19; j_gene: TRBJ2-5; abundance: few; CDR3aa: CASSMGWESQETQYF; CDR3nt: TGTGCCAGTAGTATGGGGTGGGAGTCCCAAGAGACCCAGTACTTC
d_gene: TRBD2; v_gene: TRBV2; j_gene: TRBJ2-3; abundance: many; CDR3aa: CASRALRTSGSGDTQYF; CDR3nt: TGTGCCAGCAGGGCCCTACGGACTAGCGGGAGTGGAGATACGCAGTATTTT
d_gene: TRBD1; v_gene: TRBV6-1; j_gene: TRBJ1-3; abundance: many; CDR3aa: CASSYTGASGGNTIYF; CDR3nt: TGTGCCAGCAGTTACACAGGGGCGAGTGGTGGAAACACCATATATTTT
d_gene: -; v_gene: TRBV7-8; j_gene: TRBJ1-3; abundance: many; CDR3aa: CASSLMGRGNTIYF; CDR3nt: TGTGCCAGCAGCTTAATGGGCAGAGGAAACACCATATATTTT
d_gene: TRBD1; v_gene: TRBV2; j_gene: TRBJ2-1; abundance: many; CDR3aa: CAIRRGTGLYNEQFF; CDR3nt: TGTGCCATCAGAAGAGGGACAGGGCTTTACAATGAGCAGTTCTTC
d_gene: -; v_gene: TRBV11-2; j_gene: TRBJ1-1; abundance: -; CDR3aa: CASSLRGGKYPGEAFF; CDR3nt: TGTGCCAGCAGCTTAAGGGGCGGGAAGTACCCGGGTGAAGCTTTCTTT
d_gene: TRBD1; v_gene: TRBV2; j_gene: TRBJ2-1; abundance: many; CDR3aa: CASRFDREGINEQFF; CDR3nt: TGTGCCAGCAGATTCGACAGGGAAGGAATCAATGAGCAGTTCTTC
d_gene: TRBD1; v_gene: TRBV20-1; j_gene: TRBJ2-7; abundance: -; CDR3aa: CSARDGGTGAYEQYF; CDR3nt: TGCAGTGCTAGAGATGGCGGGACAGGTGCCTACGAGCAGTACTTC
d_gene: TRBD2; v_gene: TRBV11-2; j_gene: TRBJ2-5; abundance: -; CDR3aa: CASSLLAGEGSGETQYF; CDR3nt: TGTGCCAGCAGCCTACTAGCGGGAGAGGGGAGCGGGGAGACCCAGTACTTC
d_gene: TRBD2; v_gene: TRBV11-3; j_gene: TRBJ2-7; abundance: many; CDR3aa: CASSLFFRLAGAPYEQYF; CDR3nt: TGTGCCAGCAGCTTATTCTTCAGGCTAGCGGGAGCGCCGTACGAGCAGTACTTC
d_gene: TRBD1; v_gene: TRBV5-1; j_gene: TRBJ2-2; abundance: many; CDR3aa: CASSWGTGSTGELFF; CDR3nt: TGCGCCAGCAGCTGGGGGACAGGGTCCACCGGGGAGCTGTTTTTT
d_gene: TRBD1; v_gene: TRBV19; j_gene: TRBJ2-1; abundance: few; CDR3aa: CASSTYRGMFHEQFF; CDR3nt: TGTGCCAGTAGTACCTACAGGGGGATGTTCCATGAGCAGTTCTTC
d_gene: TRBD1; v_gene: TRBV2; j_gene: TRBJ1-3; abundance: many; CDR3aa: CASSERDRDSGNTIYF; CDR3nt: TGTGCCAGCAGTGAACGGGACAGAGACTCTGGAAACACCATATATTTT
d_gene: -; v_gene: TRBV7-9; j_gene: TRBJ1-6; abundance: many; CDR3aa: CASSGSGTTSSSYNSPLHF; CDR3nt: TGTGCCAGCAGCGGATCGGGGACTACTTCGAGCTCCTATAATTCACCCCTCCACTTT
d_gene: TRBD2; v_gene: TRBV9; j_gene: TRBJ2-1; abundance: many; CDR3aa: CASSGSGRALLNEQFF; CDR3nt: TGTGCCAGCAGCGGTAGCGGGAGGGCCTTATTGAATGAGCAGTTCTTC
d_gene: -; v_gene: TRBV2; j_gene: TRBJ1-6; abundance: many; CDR3aa: CASSVNGGLYYNSPLHF; CDR3nt: TGTGCCAGCAGTGTTAACGGGGGGCTATACTATAATTCACCCCTCCACTTT
d_gene: -; v_gene: TRBV5-8; j_gene: TRBJ1-2; abundance: -; CDR3aa: CASSLALAGRSYGYTF; CDR3nt: TGTGCCAGCAGCTTGGCCTTGGCAGGGCGATCCTATGGCTACACCTTC
d_gene: TRBD1; v_gene: TRBV6-5; j_gene: TRBJ2-3; abundance: few; CDR3aa: CASSYQGVPPDTQYF; CDR3nt: TGTGCCAGCAGTTACCAGGGGGTCCCCCCAGATACGCAGTATTTT
d_gene: TRBD1; v_gene: TRBV11-2; j_gene: TRBJ1-2; abundance: many; CDR3aa: CASSLAPGTGVWGYTF; CDR3nt: TGTGCCAGCAGCTTAGCCCCCGGGACAGGGGTTTGGGGCTACACCTTC
d_gene: -; v_gene: TRBV7-3; j_gene: TRBJ2-1; abundance: many; CDR3aa: CASSLIAENEQFF; CDR3nt: TGTGCCAGCAGCTTAATAGCGGAAAATGAGCAGTTCTTC
d_gene: -; v_gene: TRBV19; j_gene: TRBJ1-1; abundance: many; CDR3aa: CASSITALNTEAFF; CDR3nt: TGTGCCAGTAGTATTACGGCTTTGAACACTGAAGCTTTCTTT
d_gene: TRBD2; v_gene: TRBV4-1; j_gene: TRBJ2-1; abundance: many; CDR3aa: CASSQDLAEVYNEQFF; CDR3nt: TGCGCCAGCAGCCAAGATCTAGCGGAAGTTTACAATGAGCAGTTCTTC
d_gene: -; v_gene: TRBV12-3/TRBV12-4; j_gene: TRBJ2-1; abundance: many; CDR3aa: CASSLRRFTNEQFF; CDR3nt: TGTGCCAGCAGTCTCCGGAGGTTCACCAATGAGCAGTTCTTC
d_gene: -; v_gene: TRBV7-6; j_gene: TRBJ1-5; abundance: few; CDR3aa: CASSLGQDSNQPQHF; CDR3nt: TGTGCCAGCAGCTTAGGGCAGGATAGCAATCAGCCCCAGCATTTT
d_gene: TRBD1; v_gene: TRBV11-1; j_gene: TRBJ2-7; abundance: many; CDR3aa: CASRVGTGLYEQYF; CDR3nt: TGTGCCAGCAGGGTCGGGACAGGTCTTTACGAGCAGTACTTC
d_gene: TRBD1; v_gene: TRBV2; j_gene: TRBJ2-5; abundance: few; CDR3aa: CASIPRGDRGHF; CDR3nt: TGTGCCAGCATTCCCCGTGGGGACAGGGGGCACTTC
d_gene: -; v_gene: TRBV12-3/TRBV12-4; j_gene: TRBJ1-1; abundance: many; CDR3aa: CASVPPGVNTEAFF; CDR3nt: TGTGCCTCCGTTCCTCCGGGTGTGAACACTGAAGCTTTCTTT
d_gene: -; v_gene: TRBV2; j_gene: TRBJ2-1; abundance: many; CDR3aa: CASSDSWQNYNEQFF; CDR3nt: TGTGCCAGCAGTGATTCGTGGCAGAATTACAATGAGCAGTTCTTC
d_gene: -; v_gene: TRBV20-1; j_gene: TRBJ1-2; abundance: many; CDR3aa: CSASPQGSLGYTF; CDR3nt: TGCAGTGCTAGCCCCCAGGGGTCCCTTGGCTACACCTTC
d_gene: TRBD2; v_gene: TRBV12-3/TRBV12-4; j_gene: TRBJ2-7; abundance: few; CDR3aa: CASSFAGGPGEQYF; CDR3nt: TGTGCCAGCAGTTTCGCGGGAGGGCCAGGGGAGCAGTACTTC
d_gene: -; v_gene: TRBV14; j_gene: TRBJ2-1; abundance: many; CDR3aa: CASSQNGNNEQFF; CDR3nt: TGTGCCAGCAGCCAAAATGGGAACAATGAGCAGTTCTTC
d_gene: -; v_gene: TRBV28; j_gene: TRBJ1-2; abundance: many; CDR3aa: CASSLFRFPGPTNYGYTF; CDR3nt: TGTGCCAGCAGTTTATTTAGGTTCCCAGGTCCAACTAACTATGGCTACACCTTC
d_gene: TRBD1; v_gene: TRBV20-1; j_gene: TRBJ1-2; abundance: many; CDR3aa: CSARGWDRPTNYGYTF; CDR3nt: TGCAGTGCTAGAGGGTGGGACAGACCGACTAACTATGGCTACACCTTC